This T cell receptor (beta chain) appears in the sequencing data of a study of early T cells in non-severe SARS-CoV-2 infection. Overall study: RNA in bulk from unsorted whole blood was sequenced, and chains were unpaired.

A word on this clonotype: What it recognizes is unknown.

As part of library construction, unique molecular identifiers were attached to individual cDNA molecules. Via MiXCR, TCRdb re-called the 5' RACE reads, giving one row per CDR3 protein. In the table there are 100,000 to 120,000 distinct CDR3 sequences, over 9.5% of which are singletons. Study findings and constraints: Missing private and CD4 specificities, VDJdb matching favored anti-spike CD8 responses.

Sequences were derived from whole blood, sampled at baseline. The clonotype was recovered from an adult who was a healthcare worker with PCR-confirmed SARS-CoV-2 infection or an uninfected control (not recorded which).

The CDR3 bases are TGCGCCAGCAGCTTGACAGTGAATGAAAAACTGTTTTTT. Translation gives CASSLTVNEKLFF. The chain employs TRBV5-1 and TRBJ1-4; D is ambiguous. The ends were cut back, 1 base at V and 5 bases at J, with 6 bases in the middle. The germline V gene encodes CDR1 SGHRS and CDR2 YFSETQ. The CDR3 runs to 13 residues.